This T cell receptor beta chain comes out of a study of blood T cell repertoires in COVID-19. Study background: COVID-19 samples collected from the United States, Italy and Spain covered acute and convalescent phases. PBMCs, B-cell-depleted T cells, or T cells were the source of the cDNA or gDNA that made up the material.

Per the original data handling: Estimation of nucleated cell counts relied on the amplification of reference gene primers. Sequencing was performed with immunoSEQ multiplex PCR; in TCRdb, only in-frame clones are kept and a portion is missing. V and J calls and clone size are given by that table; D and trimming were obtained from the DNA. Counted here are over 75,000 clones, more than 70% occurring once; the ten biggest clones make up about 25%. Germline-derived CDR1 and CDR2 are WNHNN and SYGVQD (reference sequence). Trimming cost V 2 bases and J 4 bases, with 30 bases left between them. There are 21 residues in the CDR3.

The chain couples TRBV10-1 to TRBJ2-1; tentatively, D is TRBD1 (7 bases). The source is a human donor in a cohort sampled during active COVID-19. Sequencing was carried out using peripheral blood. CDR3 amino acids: CASSELPSTSDRERRYNEQFF. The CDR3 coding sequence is TGCGCCAGCAGTGAGCTCCCCTCGACTAGTGACAGGGAGCGGCGATACAATGAGCAGTTCTTC.